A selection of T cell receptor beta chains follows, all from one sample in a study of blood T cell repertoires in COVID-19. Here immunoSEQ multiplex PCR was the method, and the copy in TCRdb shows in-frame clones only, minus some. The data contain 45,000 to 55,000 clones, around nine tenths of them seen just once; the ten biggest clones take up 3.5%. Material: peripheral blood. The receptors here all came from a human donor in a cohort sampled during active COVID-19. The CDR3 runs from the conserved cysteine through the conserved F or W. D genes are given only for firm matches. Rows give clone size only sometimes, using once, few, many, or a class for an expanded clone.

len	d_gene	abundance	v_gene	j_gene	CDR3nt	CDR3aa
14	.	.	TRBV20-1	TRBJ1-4	TGCAGTGCTAGTGAGGTCAGGGGAAAGGAAAAACTGTTTTTT	CSASEVRGKEKLFF
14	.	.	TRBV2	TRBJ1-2	TGTGCCAGCAGTGTAGCTAACAGCAACTATGGCTACACCTTC	CASSVANSNYGYTF
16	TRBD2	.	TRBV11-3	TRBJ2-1	TGTGCCAGCAGCGAGGCCGGGACTAGGTCTTACAATGAGCAGTTCTTC	CASSEAGTRSYNEQFF
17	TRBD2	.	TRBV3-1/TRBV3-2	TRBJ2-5	TGTGCCAGCAGCCTGGGACTAGCGGGAGGGTTGGACGAGACCCAGTACTTC	CASSLGLAGGLDETQYF
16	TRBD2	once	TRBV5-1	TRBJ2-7	TGCGCCAGCAGCTTGGAGGGTAGCGGGGGTGGGTACGAGCAGTACTTC	CASSLEGSGGGYEQYF
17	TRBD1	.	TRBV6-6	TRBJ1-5	TGTGCCAGCAGTCCTCGATACCGGACAGGGGTGGACCAGCCCCAGCATTTT	CASSPRYRTGVDQPQHF
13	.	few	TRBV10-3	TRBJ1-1	TGTGCCATCAGTGTAAGGGAGGACACTGAAGCTTTCTTT	CAISVREDTEAFF
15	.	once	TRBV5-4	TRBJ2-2	TGTGCCAGCAGCTTGCGATCTTCAGGGGCCGGGGAGCTGTTTTTT	CASSLRSSGAGELFF
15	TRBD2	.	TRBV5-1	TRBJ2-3	TGCGCCAGCAGCCCCCAGAGCGGGAGATCAGATACGCAGTATTTT	CASSPQSGRSDTQYF
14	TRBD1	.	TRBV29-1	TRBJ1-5	TGCAGCGTTGTTCAGGGGGCGCGGGGTCAGCCCCAGCATTTT	CSVVQGARGQPQHF
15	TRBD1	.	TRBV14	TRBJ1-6	TGTGCCAGCAGCCACCGGACAGGACGGGGTTCACCCCTCCACTTT	CASSHRTGRGSPLHF
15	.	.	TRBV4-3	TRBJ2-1	TGCGCCAGCAGCTCACGCCGGAGCTCCTACAATGAGCAGTTCTTC	CASSSRRSSYNEQFF
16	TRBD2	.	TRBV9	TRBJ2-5	TGTGCCAGCAGCGTGGGCGTAGCGGGGGGCCAAGAGACCCAGTACTTC	CASSVGVAGGQETQYF
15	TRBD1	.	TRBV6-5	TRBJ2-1	TGTGCCAGCAGAGTGGACAGGGCGTTGGGCAATGAGCAGTTCTTC	CASRVDRALGNEQFF
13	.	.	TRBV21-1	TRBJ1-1	TGTGCCAGCAGCAAAAAGCCCAACACTGAAGCTTTCTTT	CASSKKPNTEAFF
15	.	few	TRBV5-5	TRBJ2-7	TGTGCCAGCAGCTTGGGTCCGGGGGATAACTACGAGCAGTACTTC	CASSLGPGDNYEQYF
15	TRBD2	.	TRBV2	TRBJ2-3	TGTGCCAGCGGGGGAGCAGCGGGGCACACAGATACGCAGTATTTT	CASGGAAGHTDTQYF
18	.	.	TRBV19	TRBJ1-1	TGTGCCAGTAGTAGAATATCGCACAGGGAGAGATATCGGTTTGAAGCTTTCTTT	CASSRISHRERYRFEAFF
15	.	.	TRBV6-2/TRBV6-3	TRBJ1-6	TGTGCCAGCAGTAAGAGAAGGGGAGGCAATTCACCCCTCCACTTT	CASSKRRGGNSPLHF
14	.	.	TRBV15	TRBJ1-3	TGTGCCACCAGCAGAGATCCAGCGGGAAACACCATATATTTT	CATSRDPAGNTIYF
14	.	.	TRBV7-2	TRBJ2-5	TGTGCCAGCAGCTTAAGGCGAGGCCTAGAGACCCAGTACTTC	CASSLRRGLETQYF
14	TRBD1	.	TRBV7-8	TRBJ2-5	TGTGCCAGCAGTCTCGACAGGGGGCGCAAGACCCAGTACTTC	CASSLDRGRKTQYF
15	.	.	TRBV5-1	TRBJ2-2	TGCGCCAGCGGGGACTTGGGTCGAAGTACCGGGGAGCTGTTTTTT	CASGDLGRSTGELFF
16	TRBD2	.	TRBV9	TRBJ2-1	TGTGCCAGCAGCCCTAAGCGGGATCGGCAAAACAATGAGCAGTTCTTC	CASSPKRDRQNNEQFF
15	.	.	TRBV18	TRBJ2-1	TGTGCCAGCTCCCAGGGGCAGGGTGGTAACAATGAGCAGTTCTTC	CASSQGQGGNNEQFF
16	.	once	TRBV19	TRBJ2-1	TGTGCCAGTAGTATAATAGGAAGGCCGGGCTACAATGAGCAGTTCTTC	CASSIIGRPGYNEQFF
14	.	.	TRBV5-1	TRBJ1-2	TGCGCCAGCAGCTTTCTACAGGGTAACTATGGCTACACCTTC	CASSFLQGNYGYTF
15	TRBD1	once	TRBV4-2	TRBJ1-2	TGTGCCAGCAGCCAAGATGCCGGGACAGTTTACGGCTACACCTTC	CASSQDAGTVYGYTF